These T cell receptor beta chains were read from a single sample in a study of T cell responses to AZD1222 COVID-19 vaccine. TCRdb's table, derived via immunoSEQ multiplex PCR, lists solely in-frame clones and lacks some. The sample comprises some 170,000 clones, about 88% of which are singletons, and 1.5% to 2% rests with the top ten. The sequencing here drew on peripheral blood, taken on day 0 of AZD1222 vaccination. The receptor set was obtained from an adult in good health. Both conserved end residues are part of each CDR3. The D gene is left open where the match is weak. Some rows mark clone size as missing; the rest say once, few, many or name a class of expanded clone.

j_call v_call cdr3_length clone_size d_call cdr3_aa cdr3_nt
TRBJ2-3 TRBV5-1 16 - TRBD1 CASSWDRGTSTDTQYF TGCGCCAGCAGCTGGGACAGGGGGACTAGCACAGATACGCAGTATTTT
TRBJ2-7 TRBV28 15 - TRBD2 CASSTLAGGPQPQYF TGTGCCAGCAGTACCTTAGCGGGAGGGCCCCAGCCGCAGTACTTC
TRBJ2-4 TRBV28 12 - - CASSSGTNIQYF TGTGCCAGCAGTTCAGGGACTAACATTCAGTACTTC
TRBJ2-5 TRBV11-2 13 - - CASRRPGVETQYF TGTGCCAGCAGGCGACCCGGGGTGGAGACCCAGTACTTC
TRBJ2-5 TRBV6-5 11 - - CASTRLETQYF TGTGCCAGCACACGCCTAGAGACCCAGTACTTC
TRBJ1-4 TRBV6-8 16 - TRBD1 CASRRNGTGGGEKLFF TGTGCCAGCAGACGAAATGGGACAGGGGGCGGTGAAAAACTGTTTTTT
TRBJ2-7 TRBV10-3 14 - - CAISLSGTDYEQYF TGTGCCATCAGCCTTAGCGGGACAGACTACGAGCAGTACTTC
TRBJ2-3 TRBV20-1 15 - TRBD1 CSASLRQGSTDTQYF TGCAGTGCTAGTTTAAGACAGGGGAGCACAGATACGCAGTATTTT
TRBJ2-2 TRBV7-3 14 - - CASSLSLSTGELFF TGTGCCAGCAGCTTATCCCTCAGCACCGGGGAGCTGTTTTTT
TRBJ1-1 TRBV7-8 15 - TRBD1 CASSSATGPHSEAFF TGTGCCAGCAGCTCCGCGACAGGGCCCCATTCTGAAGCTTTCTTT
TRBJ1-2 TRBV5-4 15 - - CASSQQNRDNYGYTF TGTGCCAGCAGTCAGCAGAACAGGGACAACTATGGCTACACCTTC
TRBJ2-7 TRBV4-1 14 - - CASSQGTVTYEQYF TGCGCCAGCAGCCAAGGGACAGTAACCTACGAGCAGTACTTC
TRBJ1-1 TRBV30 14 - TRBD1 CAWILRGSFPEAFF TGTGCCTGGATTCTCAGGGGGAGTTTTCCTGAAGCTTTCTTT
TRBJ1-1 TRBV2 13 - - CASSGGVYTEAFF TGTGCCAGCAGTGGAGGAGTGTATACTGAAGCTTTCTTT
TRBJ2-1 TRBV13 14 - - CASSLRGGANEQFF TGTGCCAGCAGCTTACGTGGCGGGGCCAATGAGCAGTTCTTC
TRBJ2-5 TRBV6-5 13 - - CASRFGGKKTQYF TGTGCCAGCAGGTTTGGCGGGAAAAAGACCCAGTACTTC
TRBJ1-5 TRBV6-2/TRBV6-3 14 - - CASSYTGRAQPQHF TGTGCCAGCAGTTACACAGGGAGAGCTCAGCCCCAGCATTTT
TRBJ1-2 TRBV2 13 - - CASSRGRNYGYTF TGTGCCAGCAGCCGGGGACGGAACTATGGCTACACCTTC
TRBJ1-4 TRBV7-6 16 once - CASSSSPKGENEKLFF TGTGCCAGCAGCTCCAGCCCAAAGGGGGAGAATGAAAAACTGTTTTTT
TRBJ2-5 TRBV29-1 15 - - CSAPGGGSSLETQYF TGCAGCGCCCCGGGGGGCGGGAGTTCGTTGGAGACCCAGTACTTC
TRBJ1-3 TRBV19 15 - TRBD1 CASSSLGTGGNTIYF TGTGCCAGTAGCTCTCTCGGGACAGGAGGAAACACCATATATTTT
TRBJ1-1 TRBV7-9 14 - TRBD1 CATPEGDSNTEAFF TGTGCCACCCCGGAAGGGGACAGTAACACTGAAGCTTTCTTT
TRBJ1-3 TRBV10-3 19 - TRBD1 CAISEPEFNRGYRGNTIYF TGTGCCATCAGTGAGCCGGAGTTTAACAGGGGATATCGTGGAAACACCATATATTTT
TRBJ2-7 TRBV6-6 17 - TRBD2 CASSRGLAGGRSYEQYF TGTGCCAGCAGTCGGGGACTAGCGGGAGGCCGCTCCTACGAGCAGTACTTC
TRBJ2-4 TRBV20-1 15 - - CSASLAAKAKNIQYF TGCAGTGCTAGTTTAGCCGCTAAAGCCAAAAACATTCAGTACTTC
TRBJ2-1 TRBV9 15 - - CASSPPLGGHNEQFF TGTGCCAGCAGCCCGCCTTTGGGGGGCCACAATGAGCAGTTCTTC
TRBJ2-5 TRBV10-1 16 - - CASSEKGQGLWETQYF TGCGCCAGCAGTGAGAAGGGGCAGGGGCTATGGGAGACCCAGTACTTC
TRBJ1-1 TRBV14 13 once - CASSSSMNTEAFF TGTGCCAGCAGCTCCAGCATGAACACTGAAGCTTTCTTT
TRBJ2-1 TRBV5-4 15 - - CASNRIGGSDNEQFF TGTGCCAGCAACCGAATAGGTGGTAGCGACAATGAGCAGTTCTTC
TRBJ2-1 TRBV27 17 - TRBD1 CASSSSRTGATYNEQFF TGTGCCAGCAGTTCATCCCGGACAGGGGCGACCTACAATGAGCAGTTCTTC
TRBJ2-5 TRBV5-8 15 once - CASSPRRRGAETQYF TGTGCCAGCAGTCCACGCCGGAGGGGGGCAGAGACCCAGTACTTC
TRBJ2-6 TRBV11-1 16 - - CASSLDVGSGANVLTF TGTGCCAGCAGCTTAGACGTTGGATCTGGGGCCAACGTCCTGACTTTC
TRBJ1-5 TRBV28 15 - - CASTQEGRPNQPQHF TGTGCCAGCACCCAGGAGGGGCGGCCAAATCAGCCCCAGCATTTT
TRBJ2-1 TRBV24-1 16 - TRBD1 CATSDPIGQGYNEQFF TGTGCCACCAGTGACCCCATAGGACAGGGCTACAATGAGCAGTTCTTC
TRBJ2-1 TRBV5-1 14 - TRBD1 CASSQRQGHDEQFF TGCGCCAGCAGCCAACGACAGGGACATGATGAGCAGTTCTTC
TRBJ2-7 TRBV6-2/TRBV6-3 16 - TRBD2 CASSYSTSGGYLEQYF TGTGCCAGCAGTTACTCGACTAGCGGGGGCTACTTGGAGCAGTACTTC
TRBJ1-1 TRBV7-2 11 - - CASSLGGEAFF TGTGCCAGCAGCTTAGGGGGGGAAGCTTTCTTT
TRBJ1-1 TRBV19 14 - TRBD1 CASRETGGVAEAFF TGTGCCAGTAGAGAGACAGGGGGCGTCGCTGAAGCTTTCTTT
TRBJ1-1 TRBV29-1 13 - - CSVGPRENTEAFF TGCAGCGTTGGGCCTCGGGAGAACACTGAAGCTTTCTTT
TRBJ2-2 TRBV29-1 15 once TRBD1 CSGTDTGGETGELFF TGCAGCGGGACTGATACAGGGGGTGAAACCGGGGAGCTGTTTTTT
TRBJ2-3 TRBV3-1/TRBV3-2 19 once TRBD2 CASSPSSGGPSGVADTQYF TGTGCCAGCAGCCCCTCTTCGGGGGGGCCTAGCGGCGTCGCAGATACGCAGTATTTT
TRBJ1-2 TRBV28 15 - TRBD1 CASLPPGQFLYGYTF TGTGCCAGCTTGCCTCCGGGACAGTTCCTCTATGGCTACACCTTC
TRBJ2-1 TRBV28 14 - - CASSLSGGNNEQFF TGTGCCAGCAGTTTAAGCGGCGGGAACAATGAGCAGTTCTTC
TRBJ1-3 TRBV2 19 once TRBD1 CASSEVPQGASSRGNTIYF TGTGCCAGCAGTGAAGTACCTCAGGGGGCTTCCTCGCGTGGCAACACCATATATTTT
TRBJ1-1 TRBV30 15 - TRBD1 CAWSTRTGQNTEAFF TGTGCCTGGAGTACCAGGACAGGGCAGAACACTGAAGCTTTCTTT
TRBJ1-6 TRBV5-8 15 - - CASTLQGSNNSPLHF TGTGCCAGCACCCTTCAGGGCAGCAATAATTCACCCCTCCACTTT
TRBJ1-2 TRBV2 13 - - CASSSQEGYGYTF TGTGCCAGCAGTTCACAGGAAGGCTATGGCTACACCTTC
TRBJ2-5 TRBV27 15 - TRBD2 CASSAPGLAGETQYF TGTGCCAGCAGTGCCCCGGGACTAGCGGGGGAGACCCAGTACTTC